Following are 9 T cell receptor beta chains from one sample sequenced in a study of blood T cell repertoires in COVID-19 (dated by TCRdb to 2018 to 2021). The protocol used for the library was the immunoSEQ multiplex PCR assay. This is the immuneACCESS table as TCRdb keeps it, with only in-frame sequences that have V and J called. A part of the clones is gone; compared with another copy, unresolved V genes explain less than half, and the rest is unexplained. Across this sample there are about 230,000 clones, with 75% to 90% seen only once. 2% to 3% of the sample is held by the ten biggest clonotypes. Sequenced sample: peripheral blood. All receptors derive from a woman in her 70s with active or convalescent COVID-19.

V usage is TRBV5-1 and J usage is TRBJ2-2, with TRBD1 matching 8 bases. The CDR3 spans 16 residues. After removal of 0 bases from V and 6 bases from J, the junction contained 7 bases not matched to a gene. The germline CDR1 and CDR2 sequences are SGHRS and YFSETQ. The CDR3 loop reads CASSLVTGVLPGELFF. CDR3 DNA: TGCGCCAGCAGCTTGGTGACAGGGGTCCTCCCCGGGGAGCTGTTTTTT.

CDR3 DNA sequence: TGTGCCAGCAGCCTAGGACAGGGCGATCAGCCCCAGCATTTT. Its translation is CASSLGQGDQPQHF. The V call is TRBV7-9, the J call TRBJ1-5; 8 positions agree with TRBD1. Germline loops: CDR1 SEHNR, CDR2 FQNEAQ (reference sequence). Unmatched junction bases numbered 5, after V lost 5 bases and J lost 5 bases. The CDR3 sequence is 14 residues long.

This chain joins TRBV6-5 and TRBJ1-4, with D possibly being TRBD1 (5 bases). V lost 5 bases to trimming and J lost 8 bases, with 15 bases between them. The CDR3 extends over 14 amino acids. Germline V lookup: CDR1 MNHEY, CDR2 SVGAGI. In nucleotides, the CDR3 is TGTGCCAGCAGTCGCGGGGGGGACGGGGAAAAACTGTTTTTT. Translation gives CASSRGGDGEKLFF.

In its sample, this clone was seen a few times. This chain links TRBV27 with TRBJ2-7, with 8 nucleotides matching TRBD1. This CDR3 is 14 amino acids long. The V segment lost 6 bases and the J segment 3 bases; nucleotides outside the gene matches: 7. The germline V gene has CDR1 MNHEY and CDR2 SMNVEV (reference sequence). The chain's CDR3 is CASRETGEFYEQYF. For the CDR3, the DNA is TGTGCCAGCAGAGAGACAGGGGAGTTCTACGAGCAGTACTTC.

Here the CDR3 DNA reads TGTGCCAGCAGCTACGGGAACACTGAAGCTTTCTTT. Translating it yields CASSYGNTEAFF. The chain employs TRBV7-9 and TRBJ1-1; D gene ambiguous. V gave up 4 bases and J gave up 1 base, with 4 bases separating them. Germline V gene lookup returns CDR1 SEHNR and CDR2 FQNEAQ (reference sequence). This CDR3 is 12 amino acids long.

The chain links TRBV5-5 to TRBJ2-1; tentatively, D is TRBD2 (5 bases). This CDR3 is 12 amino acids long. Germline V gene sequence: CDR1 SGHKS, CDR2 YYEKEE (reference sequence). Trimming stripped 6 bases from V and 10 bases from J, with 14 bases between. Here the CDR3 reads CASTIAGNEQFF. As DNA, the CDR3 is TGTGCCAGCACCATCGCGGGTAACGAGCAGTTCTTC.

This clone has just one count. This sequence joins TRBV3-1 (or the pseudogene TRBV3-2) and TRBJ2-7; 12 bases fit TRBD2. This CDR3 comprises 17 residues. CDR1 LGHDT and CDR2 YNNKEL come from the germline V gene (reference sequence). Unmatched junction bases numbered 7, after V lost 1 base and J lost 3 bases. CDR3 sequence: CASSQGRTSGVNYEQYF. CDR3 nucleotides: TGTGCCAGCAGCCAAGGAAGGACTAGCGGGGTGAACTACGAGCAGTACTTC.

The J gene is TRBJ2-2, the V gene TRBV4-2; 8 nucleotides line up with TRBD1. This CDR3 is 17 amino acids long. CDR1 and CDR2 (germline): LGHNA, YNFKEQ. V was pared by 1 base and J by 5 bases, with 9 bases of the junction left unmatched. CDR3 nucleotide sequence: TGTGCCAGCAGCCAAGCGGCGGGGCAGGGGGCAACCGGGGAGCTGTTTTTT. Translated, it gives CASSQAAGQGATGELFF.

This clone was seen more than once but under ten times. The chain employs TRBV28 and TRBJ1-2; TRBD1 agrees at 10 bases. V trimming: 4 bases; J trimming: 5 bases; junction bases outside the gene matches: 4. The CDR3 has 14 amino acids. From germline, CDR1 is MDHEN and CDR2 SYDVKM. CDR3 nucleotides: TGTGCCAGCAGTTCAGGACAGGGGGATTATGGCTACACCTTC. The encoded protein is CASSSGQGDYGYTF.